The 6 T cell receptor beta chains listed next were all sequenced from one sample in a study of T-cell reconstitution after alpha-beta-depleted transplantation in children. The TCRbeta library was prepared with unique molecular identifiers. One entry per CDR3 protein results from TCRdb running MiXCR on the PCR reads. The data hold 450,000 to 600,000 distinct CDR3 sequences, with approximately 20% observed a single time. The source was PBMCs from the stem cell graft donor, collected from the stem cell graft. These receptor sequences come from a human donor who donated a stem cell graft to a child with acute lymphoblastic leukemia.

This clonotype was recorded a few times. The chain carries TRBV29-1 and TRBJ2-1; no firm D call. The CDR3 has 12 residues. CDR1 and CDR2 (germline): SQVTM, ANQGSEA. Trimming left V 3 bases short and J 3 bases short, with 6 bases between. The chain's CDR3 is CSVEWVYNEQFF. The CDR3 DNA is TGCAGCGTTGAGTGGGTCTACAATGAGCAGTTCTTC.

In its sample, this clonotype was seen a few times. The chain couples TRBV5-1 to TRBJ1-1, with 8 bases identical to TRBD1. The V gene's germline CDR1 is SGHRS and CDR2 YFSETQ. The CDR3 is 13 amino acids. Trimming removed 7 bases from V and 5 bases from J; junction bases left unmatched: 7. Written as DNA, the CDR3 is TGCGCCAGCCGCCAGGGGGCCCGGACTGAAGCTTTCTTT. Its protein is CASRQGARTEAFF. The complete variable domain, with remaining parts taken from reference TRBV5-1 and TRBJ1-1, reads KAGVTQTPRYLIKTRGQQVTLSCSPISGHRSVSWYQQTPGQGLQFLFEYFSETQRNKGNFPGRFSGRQFSNSRSEMNVSTLELGDSALYLCASRQGARTEAFFGQGTRLTVV.

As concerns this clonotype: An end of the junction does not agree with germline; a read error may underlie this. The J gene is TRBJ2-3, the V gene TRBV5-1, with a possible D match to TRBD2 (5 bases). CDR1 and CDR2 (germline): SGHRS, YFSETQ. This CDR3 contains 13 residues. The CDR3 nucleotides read TGCACCAGCAGCTTGGACTCAACAGATACGCAGTATTTT. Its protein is CTSSLDSTDTQYF.

The CDR3 nucleotides read TGCGCCAGCAGGTCGGGACAGGGCTACAATGAGCAGTTCTTC. It translates to CASRSGQGYNEQFF. V is TRBV5-1 and J is TRBJ2-1; 9 bases line up with TRBD1. Germline CDR1 and CDR2: SGHRS and YFSETQ. The CDR3 has 14 amino acids. V was pared by 5 bases and J by 3 bases, with 3 bases of the junction left unmatched.

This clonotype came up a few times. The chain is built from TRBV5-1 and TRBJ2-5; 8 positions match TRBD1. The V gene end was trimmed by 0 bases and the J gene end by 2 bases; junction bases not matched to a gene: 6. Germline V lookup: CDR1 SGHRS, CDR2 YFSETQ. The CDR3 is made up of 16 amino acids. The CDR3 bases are TGCGCCAGCAGCTTGGCCCCGGACAGGGAACAAGAGACCCAGTACTTC. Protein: CASSLAPDREQETQYF.

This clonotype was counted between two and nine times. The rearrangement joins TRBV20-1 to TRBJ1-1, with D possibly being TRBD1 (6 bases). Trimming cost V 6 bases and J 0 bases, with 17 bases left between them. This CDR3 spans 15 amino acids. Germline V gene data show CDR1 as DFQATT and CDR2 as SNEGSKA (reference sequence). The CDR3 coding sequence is TGCAGTGCCCGTAGGACAGACCTTATGAACACTGAAGCTTTCTTT. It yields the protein CSARRTDLMNTEAFF.